The 19 T cell receptor beta chains reported below all come from one sample, sequenced in a study of molecular identifiers for immune sequencing clone quantification. TCRdb called the PCR reads again in MiXCR, with one record for every CDR3 protein. The sample lists about half a million distinct CDR3 sequences, around 23% occurring once. Source material: naive CD8+ T cells from blood, with Jurkat cell RNA spiked in. The subset is: FACS-sorted CD8+CD4-CCR7+CD45RA+ naive T cells. Receptor source: a human donor in good health. Some libraries in this study had Jurkat cell RNA spiked in.

Points on this clonotype: At one boundary the junction diverges from the germline segment, which might be a read error. This chain links TRBV7-9 with TRBJ2-2; 7 nucleotides line up with TRBD1. The CDR3 runs 17 residues. Germline V gene lookup returns CDR1 SEHNR and CDR2 FQNEAQ (reference sequence). CDR3 protein: CASSERYRGLKTGELSF. In DNA form, the CDR3 reads TGTGCCAGCAGCGAACGATACAGGGGCCTTAAGACCGGGGAGCTGTCTTTT.

This clonotype was counted only a few times. With a much larger clone just one base away, this may be a read error. V gene TRBV30 combines with J gene TRBJ1-1, with D unclear. In germline, CDR1 is GTSNPN, CDR2 SVGIG (reference sequence). The CDR3 consists of 13 residues. The ends were cut back, 0 bases at V and 1 base at J, with 6 bases in the middle. The CDR3 sequence: CAWSVPGNTEAFF. For the CDR3, the DNA is TGTGCCTGGAGTGTACCAGGGAACACTGAAGCTTTCTTT.

This clonotype was picked up many times. This rearrangement joins TRBV27 to TRBJ1-1; no firm D call. The CDR3 totals 13 residues. The germline V and J ends were trimmed by 2 bases and 7 bases, with 11 bases remaining between them. Per the germline V gene, CDR1 is MNHEY and CDR2 is SMNVEV (reference sequence). CDR3 amino acids: CASSLRGPREAFF. Here the CDR3 DNA reads TGTGCCAGCAGTTTAAGAGGGCCGCGTGAAGCTTTCTTT.

As for this clonotype: Germline and junction disagree at one end, which may indicate a read error. The chain combines TRBV23-1 with TRBJ1-2; no definite D call. TRBV23-1 is known as an ORF, though its function is uncertain. CDR3 length: 14 residues. The CDR3 protein is CTSSQSGSYYGYTF. Written as DNA, the CDR3 is TGCACCAGCAGTCAATCCGGCAGCTACTATGGCTACACCTTC.

The chain uses TRBV6-5 and TRBJ2-3; 11 bases are shared with TRBD2. CDR3 length: 16 amino acids. The V segment lost 2 bases and the J segment 1 base; nucleotides outside the gene matches: 2. From germline, CDR1 is MNHEY and CDR2 SVGAGI. The CDR3 nucleotides read TGTGCCAGCAGTTACATGGGACTAGCGGGCACAGATACGCAGTATTTT. It specifies CASSYMGLAGTDTQYF.

This clonotype was seen a handful of times. This rearrangement joins TRBV24-1 to TRBJ2-3; no clear D. Trimming took off 3 bases at V and 0 bases at J, with 6 bases between the two ends. The CDR3 is 14 residues long. Looked up from germline, CDR1 is KGHDR and CDR2 is SFDVKD. The CDR3 sequence is CATSDPGSTDTQYF. CDR3 DNA sequence: TGTGCCACCAGTGATCCCGGTAGCACAGATACGCAGTATTTT.

This clonotype was detected ten times or more. The chain is built from TRBV12-3 or TRBV12-4 and TRBJ2-4; the D gene is possibly TRBD1 (6 bases). The V end was cut by 1 base, the J end by 0 bases, with 10 bases between. The CDR3 runs to 16 residues. In DNA form, the CDR3 reads TGTGCCAGCAGTTTAGGGGGGCGATTAGCCAAAAACATTCAGTACTTC. It is translated as CASSLGGRLAKNIQYF.

The J gene is TRBJ2-7, the V gene TRBV9; no clear D. The ends were cut back, 3 bases at V and 12 bases at J, with 19 bases in the middle. Germline V gives CDR1 SGDLS, CDR2 YYNGEE. This CDR3 is 13 amino acids long. The CDR3 nucleotides are TGTGCCAGCAGCGCTTTCTTAGGCAGCGAGGTGTACTTC. Its translation is CASSAFLGSEVYF.

In this sample, this clonotype turned up a few times. The chain links TRBV4-1 to TRBJ1-6, with D unclear. This CDR3 has 15 residues. Per the germline V gene, CDR1 is MGHRA and CDR2 is YSYEKL. Deletions cut 0 bases from V and 9 bases from J, with 12 bases between. CDR3 nucleotide sequence: TGCGCCAGCAGCCAAGATCCCCGGGTACCTTCACCCCTCCACTTT. Translation: CASSQDPRVPSPLHF.

The rearrangement joins TRBV20-1 to TRBJ1-1, with D possibly matching TRBD1 (5 bases). In germline, CDR1 is DFQATT, CDR2 SNEGSKA (reference sequence). With 1 base removed from V and 1 base from J, the gap between germline ends came to 16 bases. The CDR3 consists of 16 residues. This CDR3 reads CSARGPRRGRNTEAFF. Written as DNA, the CDR3 is TGCAGTGCTAGAGGACCGCGTAGGGGACGGAACACTGAAGCTTTCTTT.

The chain uses TRBV4-1 and TRBJ2-1, with 7 bases lining up with TRBD1. This CDR3 region has 13 residues. Germline lookup yields CDR1 MGHRA and CDR2 YSYEKL. The J segment lost 6 bases and the V segment lost 3 bases, leaving 2 bases of the junction unmatched. The CDR3 DNA reads as TGCGCCAGCAGCCACCGGGACAGCAATGAGCAGTTCTTC. The encoded protein is CASSHRDSNEQFF.

CDR3 sequence: CATSGAGGANVLTF. The CDR3 DNA follows: TGTGCCACCAGTGGGGCGGGGGGGGCCAACGTCCTGACTTTC. This sequence joins TRBV24-1 and TRBJ2-6; tentative D call: TRBD2 (6 bases). The CDR3 contains 14 residues. Germline V gene lookup returns CDR1 KGHDR and CDR2 SFDVKD. Trimming took 5 bases from V and 4 from J, leaving 8 bases between them.

The sample holds one count of this clonotype. The V and J genes are TRBV18 and TRBJ2-7, with 13 bases fitting TRBD2. Germline V gives CDR1 KGHSH, CDR2 LQKENI. CDR3 length equals 14 residues. V shed 5 bases, J shed 7 bases, and the junction held 5 bases outside the gene matches. The CDR3 sequence: CASSSRGLAGEQYF. CDR3 sequence (DNA): TGTGCCAGCTCATCACGGGGACTAGCGGGGGAGCAGTACTTC.

As for this clonotype: A much larger clone differs by one base, so this may be a read error. The chain uses TRBV6-5 and TRBJ2-5, with 7 bases lining up with TRBD2. This CDR3 is built from 15 residues. Germline V gives CDR1 MNHEY, CDR2 SVGAGI. The CDR3 region is CVSSYFSGGGKTQYF. The CDR3 nucleotides read TGTGTCAGCAGTTACTTTTCTGGGGGAGGGAAGACCCAGTACTTC.

Regarding this clonotype: One junction end disagrees with the germline gene, perhaps due to a read error. The chain recombines TRBV3-1 with TRBJ2-5; 8 bases map to TRBD1. The CDR3 consists of 20 residues. The germline V gene has CDR1 LGHDT and CDR2 YNNKEL (reference sequence). This chain's CDR3 is CTSSQDGRLAWGRGLETQYF. The CDR3 DNA reads as TGTACCAGCAGCCAAGACGGCAGGCTTGCTTGGGGCAGGGGGCTAGAGACCCAGTACTTC.

V gene TRBV7-2 combines with J gene TRBJ1-5, with D uncertain. Germline CDR1 SGHTA, CDR2 FQGNSA. The V end was cut by 4 bases, the J end by 9 bases, with 22 bases between. The CDR3 is 16 residues long. The DNA for the CDR3 is TGTGCCAGCAGCTCTACCCCGGTGCCCCTTGTTACGCCCCAGCATTTT. It translates to CASSSTPVPLVTPQHF. Looking up the rest from reference TRBV7-2 and TRBJ1-5 gives the full variable domain: GAGVSQSPSNKVTEKGKDVELRCDPISGHTALYWYRQSLGQGLEFLIYFQGNSAPDKSGLPSDRFSAERTGGSVSTLTIQRTQQEDSAVYLCASSSTPVPLVTPQHFGDGTRLSIL.

This clonotype was detected ten times or more. The rearrangement links TRBV2 to TRBJ2-7, with D unclear. The germline CDR1 and CDR2 sequences are SNHLY and FYNNEI. The CDR3 has 12 amino acids. With 8 bases removed from V and 1 base from J, the gap between germline ends came to 9 bases. CDR3 bases: TGTGCCAGCGGGCACTTGTCCTACGAGCAGTACTTC. Encoded protein: CASGHLSYEQYF.

This clonotype came up many times. The gene calls are TRBV6-5 and TRBJ1-1; no reliable D call. The CDR3 loop spans 14 amino acids. V lost 5 bases, J lost 6 bases, and 16 bases lay in between. Germline V gene lookup returns CDR1 MNHEY and CDR2 SVGAGI. CDR3: CASSPLVPAPEAFF. The CDR3 nucleotides are TGTGCCAGCAGTCCCCTCGTACCCGCGCCTGAAGCTTTCTTT.

Ten or more counts support this clonotype. This rearrangement joins TRBV7-2 to TRBJ1-1; D gene ambiguous. The CDR3 consists of 11 residues. CDR1 and CDR2 from the germline V gene are SGHTA and FQGNSA. Deletions cut 6 bases from V and 8 bases from J, with 10 bases between. The CDR3 protein is CASSLTREAFF. In DNA, the CDR3 is TGTGCCAGCAGTCTTACTAGGGAAGCTTTCTTT.